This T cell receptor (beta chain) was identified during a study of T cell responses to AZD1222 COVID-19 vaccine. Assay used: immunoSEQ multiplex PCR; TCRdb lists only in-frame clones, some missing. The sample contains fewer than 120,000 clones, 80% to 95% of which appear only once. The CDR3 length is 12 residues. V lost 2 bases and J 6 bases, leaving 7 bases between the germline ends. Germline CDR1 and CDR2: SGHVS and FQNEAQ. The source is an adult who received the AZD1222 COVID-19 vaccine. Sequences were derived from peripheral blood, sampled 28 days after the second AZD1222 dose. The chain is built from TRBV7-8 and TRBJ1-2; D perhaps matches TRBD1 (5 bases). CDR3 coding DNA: TGTGCCAGCAGCTTATCCAGGGATGGCTACACCTTC. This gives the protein CASSLSRDGYTF.